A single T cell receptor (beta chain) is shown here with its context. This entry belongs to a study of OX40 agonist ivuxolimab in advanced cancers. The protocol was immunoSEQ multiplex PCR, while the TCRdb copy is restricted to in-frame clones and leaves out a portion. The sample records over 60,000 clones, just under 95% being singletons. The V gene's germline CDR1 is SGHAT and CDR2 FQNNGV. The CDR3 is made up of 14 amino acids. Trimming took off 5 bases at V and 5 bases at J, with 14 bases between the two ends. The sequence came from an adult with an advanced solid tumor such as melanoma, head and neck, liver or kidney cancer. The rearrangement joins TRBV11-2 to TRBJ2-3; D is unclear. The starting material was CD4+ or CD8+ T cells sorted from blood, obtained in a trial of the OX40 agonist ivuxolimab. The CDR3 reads CASSLLPALDTQYF. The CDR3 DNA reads TGTGCCAGCAGCCTGCTCCCAGCGCTAGATACGCAGTATTTT.